The 3 T cell receptor beta chains below all came from one sample that was sequenced in a study of cytomegalovirus exposure and HLA in healthy donors. With 60 Vbeta and 13 Jbeta primers, the PCR was carried out. Using immunoSEQ multiplex PCR, the repertoire was profiled, and TCRdb retains in-frame clones only, with some absent. The repertoire includes approximately 220,000 clones, less than 85% of them detected once, and 0.63% sits in the top ten. Sequencing was done on a sample of PBMCs. Source of these receptors: a man aged 18 to 35 in good health and CMV-seronegative.

V usage is TRBV7-3 and J usage is TRBJ2-2, with 8 bases fitting TRBD2. The V and J ends lost 1 base and 6 bases, in that order; junction bases with no gene match: 7. CDR3 length: 16 residues. Germline assignment: CDR1 SGHTA and CDR2 FQGTGA. The CDR3 nucleotides read TGTGCCAGCAGCTTAAAACCGGGAGGGCCCCCCGGGGAGCTGTTTTTT. The encoded protein is CASSLKPGGPPGELFF.

The chain recombines TRBV11-2 with TRBJ2-6; 7 bases are a match to TRBD1. Germline V gene sequence: CDR1 SGHAT, CDR2 FQNNGV. CDR3 length equals 19 residues. Trimming at V came to 5 bases and at J to 1 base, leaving 14 bases not matched to a gene. This chain's CDR3 is CASSPAPRDSESGANVLTF. In nucleotides, the CDR3 is TGTGCCAGCAGCCCAGCTCCCCGGGACAGCGAATCTGGGGCCAACGTCCTGACTTTC.

This chain uses TRBV18 with TRBJ2-1; D is possibly TRBD2 (7 bases). In germline, CDR1 is KGHSH, CDR2 LQKENI. V gave up 5 bases and J gave up 2 bases, with 16 bases separating them. The CDR3 is made up of 16 amino acids. The CDR3 region has the DNA TGTGCCAGCTCAAGGGGGGGGGAGATAGCCTACAATGAGCAGTTCTTC. It translates to CASSRGGEIAYNEQFF. Full variable domain (rest looked up from reference TRBV18 and TRBJ2-1): NAGVMQNPRHLVRRRGQEARLRCSPMKGHSHVYWYRQLPEEGLKFMVYLQKENIIDESGMPKERFSAEFPKEGPSILRIQQVVRGDSAAYFCASSRGGEIAYNEQFFGPGTRLTVL.